The entry that follows covers one TCR beta chain sequence. These data originate in a study of blood T cell repertoires in COVID-19. Study information: Whether acute or convalescent, the COVID-19 samples came from the United States, Italy and Spain. Sources were T cells, B-cell-depleted T cells, or PBMCs; the material itself was cDNA or gDNA.

In the authors' methods: It was from reference gene primer amplification that nucleated cell counts were estimated. TCRdb keeps only in-frame clones here, not all; method: immunoSEQ multiplex PCR. Clone size and the V and J calls come from that table; the DNA yielded D and trimming. Here the sample spans under 300,000 clones, 70% to 85% being singletons. Germline CDR1 and CDR2: SGHDT and YYEEEE. With 6 bases removed from V and 0 bases from J, the gap between germline ends came to 6 bases. This CDR3 spans 13 amino acids. The TCR comes from a woman aged 40 to 50 with active or convalescent COVID-19. The chain combines TRBV5-6 with TRBJ2-2; the D is unclear. The material sequenced was peripheral blood. This chain's CDR3 is CASTPTNTGELFF. The CDR3 DNA reads TGTGCCAGCACTCCTACGAACACCGGGGAGCTGTTTTTT.